This record concerns one TCR beta chain sequence. This study enrolled people aged 18 to 89 from under 25 US geographic areas. Researchers sorted participants into cohorts using their self-reported clinical history. This specimen comes from a study of blood T cell repertoires in COVID-19. Overall study context: Samples representing acute and convalescent COVID-19 were sourced from the United States, Italy and Spain.

Assay used: immunoSEQ multiplex PCR; TCRdb lists only in-frame clones, some missing. The sample has 200,000 to 250,000 clones, around 87% seen once. Germline V gene data show CDR1 as MNHEY and CDR2 as SVGAGI. CDR3 size: 13 residues. V gave up 6 bases and J gave up 5 bases, with 11 bases separating them. Sequenced material: PBMCs or T cells enriched from blood (not recorded which). The source of this sequence is a man aged 25-45 years in a cohort exposed to, infected with or recovered from COVID-19 (not recorded which). The V call is TRBV6-5, the J call TRBJ1-5; D remains ambiguous. CDR3 sequence (DNA): TGTGCCAGCAGACAAATCGAGGATCAGCCCCAGCATTTT. This sequence encodes CASRQIEDQPQHF.